These 2 T cell receptor beta chains were sequenced from one sample in a study of low-dose radiotherapy and immunotherapy resistance in tumors. Described time point: before trial treatment. Priming of first-strand cDNA relied on TRAV- and TRBV-specific primers (covering alpha and beta chains). For amplifying TCRs, the PCR ran for about 20 cycles with Phusion, which was used together with a constant-region primer and the adapter on the V primers. TCRdb fed the reads into MiXCR, producing one record per CDR3 protein. The sample records about 39,000 distinct CDR3 sequences, 25% to 40% being singletons. Sample: PBMCs, taken before treatment. The receptors stem from a male donor with gallbladder cancer.

Points on this clonotype: A read error is likely here: a far larger clone is one base away. This chain links TRBV12-3 or TRBV12-4 with TRBJ2-7; D ambiguous. V was clipped by 6 bases and J by 0 bases, with 3 bases between them. This CDR3 contains 11 residues. The CDR3 protein is CASSYSYEQYF. CDR3 coding DNA: TGTGCCAGCAGCTACTCCTACGAGCAGTACTTC.

This clonotype appeared many times. In DNA, the CDR3 is TGTGCCAGCAGTCGAGGGACTAGCAGTAACACCGGGGAGCTGTTTTTT. Residues: CASSRGTSSNTGELFF. V gene TRBV12-3 or TRBV12-4 combines with J gene TRBJ2-2; 9 bases are a match to TRBD2. V dropped 5 bases and J dropped 2; count of bases not matched to a gene: 6. The CDR3 totals 16 residues.